The 10 T cell receptor beta chains below were found in one sample sequenced in a study of blood T cell repertoires in COVID-19. The data were produced by immunoSEQ multiplex PCR, yet TCRdb's version contains in-frame clones alone and is incomplete. The sample consists of 140,000 to 150,000 clones, over 75% of them appearing once. Input material: peripheral blood. The receptors were gathered from a woman in her sixties or seventies with COVID-19, enrolled during active disease.

This sequence joins TRBV6-5 and TRBJ1-2; the D gene is possibly TRBD1 (6 bases). The germline V and J ends were trimmed by 5 bases and 6 bases, with 16 bases remaining between them. CDR1 and CDR2 from the germline V gene are MNHEY and SVGAGI. The length of the CDR3 is 14 residues. The CDR3, as DNA: TGTGCCAGCAGTCCCTACAGGGAAGGGGATGGCTACACCTTC. Its protein product is CASSPYREGDGYTF.

The genes are TRBV7-9 and TRBJ1-2; 8 bases are a match to TRBD1. There are 14 residues in the CDR3. Germline CDR1 is SEHNR and CDR2 is FQNEAQ (reference sequence). Trimming at V came to 3 bases and at J to 3 bases, leaving 3 bases not matched to a gene. As DNA, the CDR3 is TGTGCCAGCAGCTTGACAGGGGTAGACTATGGCTACACCTTC. This gives the protein CASSLTGVDYGYTF.

The V gene is TRBV7-9, the J gene TRBJ2-3, with D possibly matching TRBD2 (5 bases). Germline V gene lookup returns CDR1 SEHNR and CDR2 FQNEAQ (reference sequence). The CDR3 contains 12 residues. The V end lost 6 bases, the J end lost 3 bases, and 7 bases lay between the germline ends. The DNA of the CDR3 is TGTGCCAGCAGACGGGATACAGATACGCAGTATTTT. This encodes CASRRDTDTQYF.

DNA of the CDR3: TGTGCCAGCAGCGCCCACAGGGGTCAGGGCACCGGGGAGCTGTTTTTT. Translating it yields CASSAHRGQGTGELFF. This chain uses TRBV7-7 with TRBJ2-2, with 7 bases matching TRBD1. Germline V gene lookup returns CDR1 SSHAT and CDR2 FNYEAQ (reference sequence). CDR3 length: 16 residues. V dropped 5 bases and J dropped 4; count of bases not matched to a gene: 10.

The V gene is TRBV19, the J gene TRBJ1-2; 9 nucleotides match TRBD1. J lost 2 bases, V lost 7 bases, and 8 bases had no gene match. Germline-derived CDR1 and CDR2 are LNHDA and SQIVND (reference sequence). The CDR3 sequence is 15 residues long. CDR3 coding DNA: TGTGCCAGTAAGGGCCCCGGGACAGGGAACTATGGCTACACCTTC. This sequence encodes CASKGPGTGNYGYTF. Combining the CDR3 with reference TRBV19 and TRBJ1-2 gives the whole variable domain DGGITQSPKYLFRKEGQNVTLSCEQNLNHDAMYWYRQDPGQGLRLIYYSQIVNDFQKGDIAEGYSVSREKKESFPLTVTSAQKNPTAFYLCASKGPGTGNYGYTFGSGTRLTVV.

The chain couples TRBV18 to TRBJ1-1; D gene uncertain. V was shortened by 3 bases and J by 0 bases, with 14 bases between the two germline ends. CDR1 and CDR2 from the germline V gene are KGHSH and LQKENI. CDR3 length: 16 amino acids. CDR3: CASSPRGEWVNTEAFF. CDR3 nucleotides: TGTGCCAGCTCACCGCGTGGAGAGTGGGTGAACACTGAAGCTTTCTTT. The complete variable domain, with remaining parts taken from reference TRBV18 and TRBJ1-1, reads NAGVMQNPRHLVRRRGQEARLRCSPMKGHSHVYWYRQLPEEGLKFMVYLQKENIIDESGMPKERFSAEFPKEGPSILRIQQVVRGDSAAYFCASSPRGEWVNTEAFFGQGTRLTVV.

The V and J genes are TRBV10-1 and TRBJ2-7, with D possibly TRBD1 on 6 matching bases. Germline V gene lookup returns CDR1 WNHNN and CDR2 SYGVQD (reference sequence). V lost 5 bases, J lost 7 bases, and 15 bases lay in between. The CDR3 runs 13 residues. CDR3: CASSRDRNGEQYF. DNA of the CDR3: TGCGCCAGCAGTCGCGACAGGAACGGGGAGCAGTACTTC.

The chain has TRBV4-2 and TRBJ2-7; D is possibly TRBD1 (6 bases). This CDR3 contains 16 residues. Trimming left V 4 bases short and J 7 bases short, with 23 bases between. Germline V gene sequence: CDR1 LGHNA, CDR2 YNFKEQ. The CDR3 region has the DNA TGTGCCAGCAGCCCGGGAAGAGTCGGGTCTCAGGGGGAGCAGTACTTC. It encodes CASSPGRVGSQGEQYF.

In its sample, this clone was seen a few times. This chain uses TRBV5-1 with TRBJ2-7; 12 bases fit TRBD1. Germline lookup yields CDR1 SGHRS and CDR2 YFSETQ. J lost 5 bases, V lost 3 bases, and 3 bases had no gene match. The CDR3 spans 14 residues. CDR3: CASSSGQGAHEQYF. As DNA, the CDR3 is TGCGCCAGCAGCTCGGGACAGGGGGCCCACGAGCAGTACTTC.

The chain carries TRBV7-9 and TRBJ2-7, with 14 nucleotides matching TRBD2. CDR3 size: 17 residues. The germline gives CDR1 SEHNR, CDR2 FQNEAQ (reference sequence). J was trimmed by 0 bases and V by 4 bases; bases with no gene match: 5. This CDR3 reads CASSSGLAGAISYEQYF. The CDR3 DNA sequence: TGTGCCAGCAGCTCGGGACTAGCGGGGGCCATCTCCTACGAGCAGTACTTC.